This is a list of T cell receptor beta chains from one sample in a study of T-cell memory formation after mild COVID-19. TCRdb re-analysed the 5' RACE reads in MiXCR, keeping a single row per CDR3 protein. The data hold 400,000 or so distinct CDR3 sequences, with around 20% observed a single time. Sequencing was done on a sample of PBMCs or a T cell subset sorted from them (not recorded which). The source of these receptors is an adult woman who had mild COVID-19 (a few samples of this study predate the infection). Cell type and time point are not known. The CDR3 runs from the conserved cysteine through the conserved F or W. Each record gives: clone size, D gene, J gene, V gene, CDR3 DNA, CDR3 protein. A D gene is named only where the DNA matches it firmly. The size field is filled for only some rows; it gives once, few, many or a size class.

abundance: medium-sized
d_gene: TRBD1
j_gene: TRBJ2-2
v_gene: TRBV4-1
CDR3nt: TGCGCCAGCACCCACGACAGGGGGCCCGGGGAGCTGTTTTTT
CDR3aa: CASTHDRGPGELFF

abundance: few
d_gene: TRBD2
j_gene: TRBJ2-1
v_gene: TRBV4-2
CDR3nt: TGTGCCAGCAGGCCCGGGGCGGGAGGCTATGAGCAGTTCTTC
CDR3aa: CASRPGAGGYEQFF

abundance: .
d_gene: TRBD2
j_gene: TRBJ2-1
v_gene: TRBV7-9
CDR3nt: TGTGCCAGCAGCTCGAGGACTAGCGGAGTCTCCTACAATGAGCAGTTCTTC
CDR3aa: CASSSRTSGVSYNEQFF

abundance: few
d_gene: .
j_gene: TRBJ2-7
v_gene: TRBV18
CDR3nt: TGTGCCAGCTCACCACTGTCTCGGTACGAGCAGTACTTC
CDR3aa: CASSPLSRYEQYF

abundance: .
d_gene: TRBD2
j_gene: TRBJ2-1
v_gene: TRBV6-1
CDR3nt: TGTGCCAGCAGTGAACACCGGGAGGGGAGGGATGAGCAGTTCTTC
CDR3aa: CASSEHREGRDEQFF

abundance: .
d_gene: .
j_gene: TRBJ1-3
v_gene: TRBV5-5
CDR3nt: TGTGCCAGCAGCTTGGGCAGGGGAGGAAACACCATATATTTT
CDR3aa: CASSLGRGGNTIYF

abundance: .
d_gene: .
j_gene: TRBJ2-3
v_gene: TRBV7-3
CDR3nt: TGTGCCAGCAGCTTCAGTGCCCTTAGCACAGATACGCAGTATTTT
CDR3aa: CASSFSALSTDTQYF

abundance: .
d_gene: .
j_gene: TRBJ2-3
v_gene: TRBV7-2
CDR3nt: TGTGCCAGCAGCCGCATGGGGGCGGGAGACACGCAGTATTTT
CDR3aa: CASSRMGAGDTQYF

abundance: .
d_gene: TRBD1
j_gene: TRBJ2-7
v_gene: TRBV7-3
CDR3nt: TGTGCCAGCAGCGAGGACAGGGTTTCCTACGAGCAGTACTTC
CDR3aa: CASSEDRVSYEQYF

abundance: .
d_gene: TRBD2
j_gene: TRBJ2-3
v_gene: TRBV6-1
CDR3nt: TGTGCCAGCAGAAATAGCGGGGGGGCCTCAGATACGCAGTATTTT
CDR3aa: CASRNSGGASDTQYF

abundance: few
d_gene: .
j_gene: TRBJ1-4
v_gene: TRBV7-9
CDR3nt: TGTGCCAGCAGCTTTGGGGCAACTAATGAAAAACTGTTTTTT
CDR3aa: CASSFGATNEKLFF

abundance: .
d_gene: TRBD1
j_gene: TRBJ1-1
v_gene: TRBV20-1
CDR3nt: TGCAGTGCACACACCCCGGGACAGGGGTCCTTAGCCACTGAAGCTTTCTTT
CDR3aa: CSAHTPGQGSLATEAFF

abundance: .
d_gene: TRBD2
j_gene: TRBJ2-4
v_gene: TRBV4-3
CDR3nt: TGCGCCAGCAGCCAAGAAGGACTAGCGGGAGTAAGTTCCAAAAACATTCAGTACTTC
CDR3aa: CASSQEGLAGVSSKNIQYF

abundance: .
d_gene: .
j_gene: TRBJ2-5
v_gene: TRBV18
CDR3nt: TGTGCCAGCTCGTCGAATTCTCCGGGACGCCTCCAAGAGACCCAGTACTTC
CDR3aa: CASSSNSPGRLQETQYF

abundance: .
d_gene: TRBD2
j_gene: TRBJ2-1
v_gene: TRBV24-1
CDR3nt: TGTGCCACCAGTATTAGCGGGGGGGCGCGGAATGAGCAGTTCTTC
CDR3aa: CATSISGGARNEQFF

abundance: few
d_gene: TRBD2
j_gene: TRBJ2-1
v_gene: TRBV5-1
CDR3nt: TGCGCCAGCAGCTTGGGTAGCGGGGGGTCCTTAAGCTCCTACAATGAGCAGTTCTTC
CDR3aa: CASSLGSGGSLSSYNEQFF

abundance: .
d_gene: TRBD1
j_gene: TRBJ2-7
v_gene: TRBV9
CDR3nt: TGTGCCAGCAGCGAGGGGACAGGGGAGGGTTACGAGCAGTACTTC
CDR3aa: CASSEGTGEGYEQYF

abundance: few
d_gene: .
j_gene: TRBJ2-5
v_gene: TRBV12-3/TRBV12-4
CDR3nt: TGTGCCAGCAGTTTTCGAGGCCCGGGGGAAGAGACCCAGTACTTC
CDR3aa: CASSFRGPGEETQYF

abundance: many
d_gene: .
j_gene: TRBJ2-6
v_gene: TRBV7-8
CDR3nt: TGTGCCAGCAGCTACGGGACCAGGGCTGGGGCCAACGTCCTGACTTTC
CDR3aa: CASSYGTRAGANVLTF

abundance: few
d_gene: .
j_gene: TRBJ2-7
v_gene: TRBV7-9
CDR3nt: TGTGCCAGCAGCTTAGATCGGGTCACCTACGAGCAGTACTTC
CDR3aa: CASSLDRVTYEQYF

abundance: .
d_gene: .
j_gene: TRBJ1-1
v_gene: TRBV6-2/TRBV6-3
CDR3nt: TGTGCCAGCAGTTCATACCCCCGTGGGAACACTGAAGCTTTCTTT
CDR3aa: CASSSYPRGNTEAFF

abundance: .
d_gene: TRBD2
j_gene: TRBJ2-5
v_gene: TRBV3-1
CDR3nt: TGTGCCAGCAGCCAAGGGGGGGGAGGTTTAGAGACCCAGTACTTC
CDR3aa: CASSQGGGGLETQYF

abundance: .
d_gene: TRBD1
j_gene: TRBJ1-1
v_gene: TRBV12-3/TRBV12-4
CDR3nt: TGTGCCAGCAGTTTAGGGACAGGCGGTGGTGGTGGCACTGAAGCTTTCTTT
CDR3aa: CASSLGTGGGGGTEAFF